The 32 T cell receptor beta chains reported below all come from one sample, sequenced in a study of blood T cell repertoires in COVID-19 (dated by TCRdb to about 2020). Library preparation was by the immunoSEQ multiplex PCR assay. Entries here come from immuneACCESS through TCRdb and include only in-frame sequences with V and J called. Some clones fail to appear in such tables; in the studies checked, an unresolved V gene covers under half of the shortfall, and the cause of the remainder is unknown. The sample records about 81,000 clones, roughly 91% of which are singletons. The leading ten clones occupy 1.2% of the sample. The material sequenced was PBMCs or T cells enriched from blood (not recorded which). These TCRs come from a woman in her forties or fifties with acute COVID-19.

This chain connects TRBV2 to TRBJ2-3; D possibly corresponds to TRBD1 (6 bases). V gave up 5 bases and J gave up 10 bases, with 19 bases separating them. Germline V gives CDR1 SNHLY, CDR2 FYNNEI. The CDR3 covers 14 residues. CDR3 DNA: TGTGCCAGCAGTTGGGGCACAGGGTACGGAGCGCAGTATTTT. Translation: CASSWGTGYGAQYF.

The chain combines TRBV11-2 with TRBJ2-7, with TRBD2 as a possible D gene (5 bases). The CDR3 covers 13 residues. Trimming stripped 1 base from V and 6 bases from J, with 10 bases between. Germline V gives CDR1 SGHAT, CDR2 FQNNGV. CDR3 in DNA: TGTGCCAGCAGCTTAGGGGGTGGAGGCGAGCAGTACTTC. Its protein product is CASSLGGGGEQYF.

The V and J genes are TRBV7-9 and TRBJ1-3, with D possibly TRBD1 on 6 matching bases. The V gene's germline CDR1 is SEHNR and CDR2 FQNEAQ (reference sequence). The CDR3 contains 16 residues. V shed 1 base and J shed 2 bases, with 12 bases lying between them. The CDR3 loop is CASSLGTVVAGNTIYF. The CDR3 nucleotides are TGTGCCAGCAGCTTAGGGACAGTTGTAGCTGGAAACACCATATATTTT. The full variable domain, rest sourced from reference TRBV7-9 and TRBJ1-3, is DTGVSQNPRHKITKRGQNVTFRCDPISEHNRLYWYRQTLGQGPEFLTYFQNEAQLEKSRLLSDRFSAERPKGSFSTLEIQRTEQGDSAMYLCASSLGTVVAGNTIYFGEGSWLTVV.

J is TRBJ1-1 and V is TRBV6-5, with D uncertain. Germline V gene data show CDR1 as MNHEY and CDR2 as SVGAGI. V was pared by 6 bases and J by 7 bases, with 21 bases between. This CDR3 has 15 amino acids. The CDR3 spells CASSPRQGGVGEAFF. The CDR3 DNA is TGTGCCAGCAGCCCGAGACAAGGAGGCGTCGGTGAAGCTTTCTTT.

The V and J genes are TRBV5-1 and TRBJ2-2, with a weak D call TRBD2 (5 bases). The CDR3 totals 14 residues. Trimming stripped 1 base from V and 6 bases from J, with 10 bases between. The germline V gene has CDR1 SGHRS and CDR2 YFSETQ. CDR3 loop: CASSLYGAAGELFF. The DNA of the CDR3 is TGCGCCAGCAGCTTGTATGGAGCGGCCGGGGAGCTGTTTTTT.

This chain links TRBV10-3 with TRBJ2-3; D possibly corresponds to TRBD1 (6 bases). Trimming pared 5 bases from V and 5 bases from J, leaving 14 bases between. The CDR3 is 14 amino acids. In germline, CDR1 is ENHRY, CDR2 SYGVKD. DNA for the CDR3: TGTGCCATCAGTCGACAGGATATTATAGATACGCAGTATTTT. This translates into CAISRQDIIDTQYF.

J is TRBJ2-7 and V is TRBV4-3; 7 nucleotides line up with TRBD1. Trimming removed 1 base from V and 4 bases from J; junction bases left unmatched: 1. CDR1 is LGHNA, CDR2 YSLEER, per germline. The CDR3 covers 13 residues. The CDR3 DNA sequence: TGCGCCAGCAGCCAAGCACAGGGGTACGAGCAGTACTTC. It yields the protein CASSQAQGYEQYF.

The rearrangement uses TRBV7-8 and TRBJ1-6; 10 bases match TRBD1. This CDR3 spans 16 amino acids. Germline values: CDR1 SGHVS, CDR2 FQNEAQ. V gave up 5 bases and J gave up 9 bases; unmatched junction bases: 10. CDR3 in DNA: TGTGCCAGCAGCGCAGGCCGGGACAGGGGTTTTTCACCCCTCCACTTT. It translates to CASSAGRDRGFSPLHF.

The CDR3 spells CASSQQGIPYGYTF. CDR3 nucleotide sequence: TGTGCCAGCAGTCAACAGGGGATTCCCTATGGCTACACCTTC. The chain uses TRBV27 and TRBJ1-2, with 7 bases matching TRBD1. Looked up from germline, CDR1 is MNHEY and CDR2 is SMNVEV (reference sequence). The CDR3 loop spans 14 amino acids. J gave up 4 bases and V 5 bases, and 7 bases lay outside the gene matches.

The rearrangement joins TRBV5-5 to TRBJ1-2; 7 nucleotides agree with TRBD1. This CDR3 comprises 15 residues. Germline V gene sequence: CDR1 SGHKS, CDR2 YYEKEE (reference sequence). J was trimmed by 8 bases and V by 0 bases; bases with no gene match: 10. The CDR3 region is CASSLGPDRVIGYTF. DNA of the CDR3: TGTGCCAGCAGCTTGGGACCCGACAGGGTAATCGGCTACACCTTC.

The chain has TRBV29-1 and TRBJ2-3; D is undetermined. CDR3 length: 10 amino acids. The germline V gene encodes CDR1 SQVTM and CDR2 ANQGSEA. Trimming took 6 bases from V and 6 from J, leaving 7 bases between them. CDR3 sequence: CSVSQDTQYF. The CDR3 DNA sequence: TGCAGCGTATCGCAGGATACGCAGTATTTT.

CDR3: CAISGTGGGYNEQFF. The DNA for the CDR3 is TGTGCCATCAGTGGGACAGGGGGGGGTTACAATGAGCAGTTCTTC. V is TRBV10-3 and J is TRBJ2-1; 10 nucleotides line up with TRBD1. This CDR3 is 15 amino acids long. Germline lookup yields CDR1 ENHRY and CDR2 SYGVKD. Germline trimming cut 4 bases from V and 4 bases from J; bases unmatched to any gene: 4.

The rearrangement links TRBV4-3 to TRBJ2-5; D not certain. V was clipped by 0 bases and J by 3 bases, with 8 bases between them. CDR3 size: 14 residues. Germline V gene lookup returns CDR1 LGHNA and CDR2 YSLEER. The chain's CDR3 is CASSQDTSKETQYF. CDR3 bases: TGCGCCAGCAGCCAAGACACTTCGAAAGAGACCCAGTACTTC.

The gene calls are TRBV7-3 and TRBJ1-2, with D possibly matching TRBD1 (6 bases). The CDR3 has 14 amino acids. Germline CDR1 SGHTA, CDR2 FQGTGA. V lost 5 bases and J 2 bases, leaving 12 bases between the germline ends. The CDR3 spells CASSPPGQNYGYTF. In DNA form, the CDR3 reads TGTGCCAGCAGCCCCCCGGGACAAAACTATGGCTACACCTTC.

The CDR3 nucleotides are TGTGCCAGCAGTCGGGACAGGTCATCCTATAGCAATCAGCCCCAGCATTTT. Its protein is CASSRDRSSYSNQPQHF. V usage is TRBV2 and J usage is TRBJ1-5, with 8 bases lining up with TRBD1. Per germline, CDR1 SNHLY and CDR2 FYNNEI. J gave up 0 bases and V 5 bases, and 9 bases lay outside the gene matches. This CDR3 contains 17 residues.

There are a few counts of this clone. V and J are TRBV7-2 and TRBJ1-3, with D possibly TRBD1 on 6 matching bases. Per the germline V gene, CDR1 is SGHTA and CDR2 is FQGNSA. The CDR3 runs to 14 residues. V was pared by 6 bases and J by 2 bases, with 11 bases between. CDR3 bases: TGTGCCAGCAGAGCGACAGGAGCTGGAAACACCATATATTTT. This translates into CASRATGAGNTIYF.

Only a few counts were recorded for this clone. The genes are TRBV2 and TRBJ2-1, with D maybe TRBD2 (7 bases). The CDR3 consists of 15 residues. Between the trimmed V and J ends, which lost 8 bases and 1 base, there was a span of 15 bases. Germline-derived CDR1 and CDR2 are SNHLY and FYNNEI. CDR3 nucleotide sequence: TGTGCCAGCTTTCGCGGGGGCGGGTCCTACAATGAGCAGTTCTTC. As protein: CASFRGGGSYNEQFF.

The CDR3 reads CASSLAVGVYGYTF. The DNA of the CDR3 is TGCGCCAGCAGCTTGGCCGTGGGAGTCTATGGCTACACCTTC. The chain recombines TRBV5-1 with TRBJ1-2; D unresolved. Trimming shortened V by 0 bases and J by 4 bases, and 10 bases separated the two germline ends. The CDR3 loop spans 14 amino acids. The germline gives CDR1 SGHRS, CDR2 YFSETQ.

In DNA form, the CDR3 reads TGTGCCAGCAGCTCTTTCACAGATACGCAGTATTTT. It specifies CASSSFTDTQYF. This chain connects TRBV11-1 to TRBJ2-3; D remains ambiguous. The CDR3 spans 12 residues. The V end was cut by 4 bases, the J end by 2 bases, with 4 bases between. The germline V gene encodes CDR1 SGHAT and CDR2 FQDESV (reference sequence).

This chain links TRBV5-1 with TRBJ1-1; D remains ambiguous. Germline-derived CDR1 and CDR2 are SGHRS and YFSETQ. CDR3 length: 14 amino acids. Trimming took off 1 base at V and 0 bases at J, with 7 bases between the two ends. The CDR3 region has the DNA TGCGCCAGCAGCTTGACAGCTATGAACACTGAAGCTTTCTTT. Residues: CASSLTAMNTEAFF.

V usage is TRBV7-2 and J usage is TRBJ2-7, with D perhaps TRBD1 (5 bases). Between the trimmed V and J ends, which lost 2 bases and 6 bases, there was a span of 23 bases. Germline CDR1 and CDR2: SGHTA and FQGNSA. CDR3 length: 17 amino acids. CDR3 sequence reads: CASSLRGLGSPGTEQYF. CDR3 DNA: TGTGCCAGCAGCTTAAGGGGCTTGGGATCCCCAGGAACCGAGCAGTACTTC.

The chain is built from TRBV20-1 and TRBJ2-7; maybe TRBD2 (5 bases). Germline CDR1 is DFQATT and CDR2 is SNEGSKA (reference sequence). Between the trimmed V and J ends, which lost 3 bases and 2 bases, there was a span of 11 bases. The CDR3 loop spans 13 amino acids. CDR3 residues: CSASMEATYEQYF. For the CDR3, the DNA is TGCAGTGCTAGTATGGAGGCAACCTACGAGCAGTACTTC.

The V and J genes are TRBV6-5 and TRBJ1-1; 11 positions agree with TRBD1. The CDR3 has 14 amino acids. CDR1 and CDR2 from the germline V gene are MNHEY and SVGAGI. Unmatched junction bases numbered 3, after V lost 6 bases and J lost 3 bases. The CDR3 loop reads CASRSGQGDTEAFF. In DNA, the CDR3 is TGTGCCAGCAGGTCGGGACAGGGGGACACTGAAGCTTTCTTT.

This clone was seen more than once but under ten times. The chain has TRBV30 and TRBJ2-1, with TRBD1 as a possible D gene (5 bases). The CDR3 extends over 13 amino acids. Germline lookup yields CDR1 GTSNPN and CDR2 SVGIG (reference sequence). Trimming shortened V by 0 bases and J by 6 bases, and 9 bases separated the two germline ends. CDR3 loop: CAWSVGAPNEQFF. The DNA of the CDR3 is TGTGCCTGGAGTGTAGGGGCACCCAATGAGCAGTTCTTC.

The chain combines TRBV10-2 with TRBJ2-2; D not certain. CDR3 length equals 14 residues. Trimming took off 4 bases at V and 0 bases at J, with 6 bases between the two ends. Germline lookup yields CDR1 WSHSY and CDR2 SAAADI. The CDR3 spells CASSALSNTGELFF. In nucleotides, the CDR3 is TGCGCCAGCAGTGCCCTTTCGAACACCGGGGAGCTGTTTTTT.

The rearrangement uses TRBV7-9 and TRBJ2-7; weak D call: TRBD2 (6 bases). The V gene lost 3 bases and the J gene lost 2 bases, with 8 bases spanning the gap. The CDR3 length is 13 residues. Germline CDR1 is SEHNR and CDR2 is FQNEAQ (reference sequence). As DNA, the CDR3 is TGTGCCAGCAGCTTGCGGGACCCCTACGAGCAGTACTTC. Residues: CASSLRDPYEQYF.

The chain joins TRBV30 to TRBJ2-3; a weak D match, TRBD1 (5 bases). The CDR3 spans 16 residues. Per germline, CDR1 GTSNPN and CDR2 SVGIG (reference sequence). V dropped 0 bases and J dropped 6 bases, with 19 bases sitting between them. The CDR3 is CAWSVILGPSRDTQYF. DNA of the CDR3: TGTGCCTGGAGTGTAATTTTGGGGCCAAGCAGGGATACGCAGTATTTT.

The J gene is TRBJ2-7, the V gene TRBV7-2; D gene unclear. Per the germline V gene, CDR1 is SGHTA and CDR2 is FQGNSA. Trimming stripped 4 bases from V and 4 bases from J, with 8 bases between. This CDR3 contains 12 residues. In DNA form, the CDR3 reads TGTGCCAGCAGCTATTCAGGTTACGAGCAGTACTTC. Protein product: CASSYSGYEQYF.

The J gene is TRBJ1-5, the V gene TRBV16; no definite D call. The CDR3 has 15 amino acids. Germline lookup yields CDR1 KGHSY and CDR2 FQNENV. The germline V and J ends were trimmed by 3 bases and 3 bases, with 12 bases remaining between them. CDR3 sequence: CASSQYGQNNQPQHF. The CDR3 DNA reads TGTGCCAGCAGCCAGTATGGGCAGAACAATCAGCCCCAGCATTTT.

This clone was recorded only once. The CDR3 sequence is CASSLESGGSPGNTIYF. As DNA, the CDR3 is TGTGCCAGCAGCTTAGAATCCGGCGGTTCACCTGGAAACACCATATATTTT. This chain joins TRBV7-2 and TRBJ1-3; D not resolved. The CDR3 extends over 17 amino acids. Trimming removed 1 base at V and 2 bases at J, with 15 bases between. CDR1 is SGHTA, CDR2 FQGNSA, per germline.

This chain links TRBV3-1 (or the pseudogene TRBV3-2) with TRBJ2-1; 11 bases fit TRBD2. This CDR3 is 18 amino acids long. Per the germline V gene, CDR1 is LGHDT and CDR2 is YNNKEL (reference sequence). V gave up 5 bases and J gave up 7 bases; unmatched junction bases: 16. CDR3 amino acids: CASSGGTSGAPFVNEQFF. For the CDR3, the DNA is TGTGCCAGCAGCGGCGGGACTAGCGGTGCGCCCTTTGTTAATGAGCAGTTCTTC.

The chain uses TRBV2 and TRBJ2-7, with D perhaps matching TRBD2 (5 bases). Trimming cost V 6 bases and J 6 bases, with 9 bases left between them. The CDR3 covers 11 residues. Germline-derived CDR1 and CDR2 are SNHLY and FYNNEI. The CDR3 region is CASREEVEQYF. CDR3 sequence (DNA): TGTGCCAGCAGGGAGGAGGTCGAGCAGTACTTC.